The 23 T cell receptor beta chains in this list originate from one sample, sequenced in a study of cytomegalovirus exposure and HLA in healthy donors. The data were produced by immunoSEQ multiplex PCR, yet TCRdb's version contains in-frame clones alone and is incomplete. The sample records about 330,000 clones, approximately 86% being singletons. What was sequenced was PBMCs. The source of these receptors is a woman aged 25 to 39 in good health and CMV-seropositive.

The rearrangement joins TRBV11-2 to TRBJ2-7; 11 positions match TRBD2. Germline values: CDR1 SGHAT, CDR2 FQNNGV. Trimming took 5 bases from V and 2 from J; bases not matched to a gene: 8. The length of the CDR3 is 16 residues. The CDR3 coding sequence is TGTGCCAGCAGCCCGAGACTAGCGGGACCCACCTACGAGCAGTACTTC. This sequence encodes CASSPRLAGPTYEQYF.

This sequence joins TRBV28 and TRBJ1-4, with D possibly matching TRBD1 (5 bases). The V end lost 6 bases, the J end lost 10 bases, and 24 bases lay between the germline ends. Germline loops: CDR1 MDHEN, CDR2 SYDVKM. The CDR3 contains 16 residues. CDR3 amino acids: CASRQIPDSVPGKLFF. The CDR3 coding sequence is TGTGCCAGCAGACAAATACCCGACAGTGTCCCGGGAAAACTGTTTTTT.

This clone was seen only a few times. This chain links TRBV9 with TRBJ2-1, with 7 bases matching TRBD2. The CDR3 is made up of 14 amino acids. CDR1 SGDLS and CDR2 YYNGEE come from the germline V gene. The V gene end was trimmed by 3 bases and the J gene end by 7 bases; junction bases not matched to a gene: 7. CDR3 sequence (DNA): TGTGCCAGCAGCGCGACTATAGCGGGTAATGAGCAGTTCTTC. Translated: CASSATIAGNEQFF.

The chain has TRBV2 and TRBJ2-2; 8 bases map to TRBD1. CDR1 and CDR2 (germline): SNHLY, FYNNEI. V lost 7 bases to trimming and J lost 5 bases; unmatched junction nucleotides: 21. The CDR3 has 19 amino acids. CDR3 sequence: CASTLLDRATLVRTGELFF. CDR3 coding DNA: TGTGCCAGCACCTTACTGGACAGGGCGACCCTGGTTAGAACCGGGGAGCTGTTTTTT.

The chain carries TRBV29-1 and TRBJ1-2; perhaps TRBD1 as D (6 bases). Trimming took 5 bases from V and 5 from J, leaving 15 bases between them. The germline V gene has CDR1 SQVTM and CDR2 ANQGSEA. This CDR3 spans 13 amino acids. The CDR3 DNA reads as TGCAGCGTTCGAACAGGGTGGGATTATGGCTACACCTTC. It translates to CSVRTGWDYGYTF.

The CDR3 sequence is CASSQVTSGGVSGYEQYF. Here the CDR3 DNA reads TGTGCCAGCAGCCAAGTTACTAGCGGGGGGGTGTCAGGCTACGAGCAGTACTTC. V is TRBV4-2 and J is TRBJ2-7; 13 bases are a match to TRBD2. With 1 base clipped from V and 3 bases from J, the junction kept 9 bases outside the gene matches. This CDR3 is 18 amino acids long. Germline V gene lookup returns CDR1 LGHNA and CDR2 YNFKEQ.

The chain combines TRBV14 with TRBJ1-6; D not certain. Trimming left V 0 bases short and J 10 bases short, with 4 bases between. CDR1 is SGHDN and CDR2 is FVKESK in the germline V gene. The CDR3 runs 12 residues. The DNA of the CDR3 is TGTGCCAGCAGCCAAGATTTCTCACCCCTCCACTTT. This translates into CASSQDFSPLHF.

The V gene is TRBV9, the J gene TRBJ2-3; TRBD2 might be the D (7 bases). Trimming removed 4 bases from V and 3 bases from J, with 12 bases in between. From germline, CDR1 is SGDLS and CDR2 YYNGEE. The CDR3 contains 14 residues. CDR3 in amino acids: CASSRGGGTDTQYF. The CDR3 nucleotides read TGTGCCAGCAGCCGCGGGGGCGGGACAGATACGCAGTATTTT.

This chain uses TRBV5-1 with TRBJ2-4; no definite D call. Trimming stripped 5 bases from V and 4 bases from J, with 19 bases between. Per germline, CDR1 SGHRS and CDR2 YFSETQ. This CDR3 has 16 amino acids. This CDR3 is CASSTFRNDRKNIQYF. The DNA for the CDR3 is TGCGCCAGCAGTACGTTCCGGAACGATCGGAAAAACATTCAGTACTTC.

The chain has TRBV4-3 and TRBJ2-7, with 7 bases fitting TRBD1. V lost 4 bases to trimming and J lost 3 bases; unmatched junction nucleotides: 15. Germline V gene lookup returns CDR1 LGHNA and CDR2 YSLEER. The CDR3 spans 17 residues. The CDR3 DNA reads TGCGCCAGCAGCCCCCAGCAGGGGACAGCTCCCGGCTACGAGCAGTACTTC. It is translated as CASSPQQGTAPGYEQYF.

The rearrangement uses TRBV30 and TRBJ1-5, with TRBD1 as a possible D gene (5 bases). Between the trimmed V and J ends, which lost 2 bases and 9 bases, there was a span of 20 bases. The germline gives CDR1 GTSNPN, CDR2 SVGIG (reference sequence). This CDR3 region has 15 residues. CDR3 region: CAWSRPGRPARPQHF. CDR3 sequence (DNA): TGTGCCTGGAGTCGGCCGGGACGGCCCGCGCGGCCCCAGCATTTT.

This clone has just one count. The CDR3 loop is CATIAGRSSYNEQFF. The DNA for the CDR3 is TGTGCCACCATAGCGGGGCGGAGCTCCTACAATGAGCAGTTCTTC. This chain connects TRBV6-5 to TRBJ2-1; the match to TRBD2 covers 8 bases. The CDR3 spans 15 residues. V was pared by 10 bases and J by 0 bases, with 8 bases of the junction left unmatched. Germline-derived CDR1 and CDR2 are MNHEY and SVGAGI.

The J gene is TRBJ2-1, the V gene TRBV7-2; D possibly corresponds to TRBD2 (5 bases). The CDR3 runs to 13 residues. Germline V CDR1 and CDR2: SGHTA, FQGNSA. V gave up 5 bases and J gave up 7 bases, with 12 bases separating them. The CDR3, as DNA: TGTGCCAGCAGCACCAAGAGGGAAAATGAGCAGTTCTTC. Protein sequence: CASSTKRENEQFF.

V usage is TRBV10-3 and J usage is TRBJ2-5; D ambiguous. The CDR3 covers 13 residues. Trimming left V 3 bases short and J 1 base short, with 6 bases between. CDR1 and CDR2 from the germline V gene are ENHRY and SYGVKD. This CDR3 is CAISDMVQETQYF. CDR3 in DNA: TGTGCCATCAGTGACATGGTCCAAGAGACCCAGTACTTC.

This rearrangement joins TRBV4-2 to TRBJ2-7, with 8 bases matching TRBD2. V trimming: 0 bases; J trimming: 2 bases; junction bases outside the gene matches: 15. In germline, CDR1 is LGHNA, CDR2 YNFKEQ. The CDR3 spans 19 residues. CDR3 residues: CASSQELGLAGTIPYEQYF. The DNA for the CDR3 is TGTGCCAGCAGCCAAGAATTGGGATTAGCGGGGACCATACCCTACGAGCAGTACTTC.

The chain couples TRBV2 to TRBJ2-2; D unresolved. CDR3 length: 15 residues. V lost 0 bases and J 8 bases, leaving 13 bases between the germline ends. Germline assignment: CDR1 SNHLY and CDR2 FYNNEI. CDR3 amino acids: CASSEALIVEGELFF. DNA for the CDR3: TGTGCCAGCAGTGAAGCCCTGATCGTGGAGGGGGAGCTGTTTTTT. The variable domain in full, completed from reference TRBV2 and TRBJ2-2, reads EPEVTQTPSHQVTQMGQEVILRCVPISNHLYFYWYRQILGQKVEFLVSFYNNEISEKSEIFDDQFSVERPDGSNFTLKIRSTKLEDSAMYFCASSEALIVEGELFFGEGSRLTVL.

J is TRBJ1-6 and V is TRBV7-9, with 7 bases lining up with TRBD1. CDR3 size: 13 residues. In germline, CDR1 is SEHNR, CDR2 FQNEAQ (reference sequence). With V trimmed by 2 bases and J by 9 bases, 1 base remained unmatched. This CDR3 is CASSLQGGSPLHF. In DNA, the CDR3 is TGTGCCAGCAGCTTACAGGGGGGTTCACCCCTCCACTTT.

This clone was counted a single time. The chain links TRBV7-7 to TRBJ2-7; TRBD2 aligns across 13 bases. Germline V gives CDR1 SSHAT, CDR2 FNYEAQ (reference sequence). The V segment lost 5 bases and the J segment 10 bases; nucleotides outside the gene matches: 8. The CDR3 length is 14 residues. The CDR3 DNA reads TGTGCCAGCAGCCCTACCGGGACTAGCGGGATTCAGTACTTC. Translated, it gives CASSPTGTSGIQYF. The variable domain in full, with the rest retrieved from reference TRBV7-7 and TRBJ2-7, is GAGVSQSPRYKVTKRGQDVTLRCDPISSHATLYWYQQALGQGPEFLTYFNYEAQPDKSGLPSDRFSAERPEGSISTLTIQRTEQRDSAMYRCASSPTGTSGIQYFGPGTRLTVT.

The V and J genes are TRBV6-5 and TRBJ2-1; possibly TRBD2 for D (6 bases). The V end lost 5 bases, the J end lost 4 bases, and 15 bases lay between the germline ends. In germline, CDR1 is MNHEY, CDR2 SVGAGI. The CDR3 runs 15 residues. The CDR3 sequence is CASSQQGSGYNEQFF. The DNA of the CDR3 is TGTGCCAGCAGTCAGCAAGGGAGCGGGTACAATGAGCAGTTCTTC.

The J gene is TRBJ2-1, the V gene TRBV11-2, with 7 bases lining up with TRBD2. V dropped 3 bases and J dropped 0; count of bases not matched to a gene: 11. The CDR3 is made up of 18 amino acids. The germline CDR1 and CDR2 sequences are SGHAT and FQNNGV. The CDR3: CASSFYRPGTNSYNEQFF. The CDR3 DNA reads TGTGCCAGCAGCTTTTACAGGCCCGGGACTAACTCCTACAATGAGCAGTTCTTC.

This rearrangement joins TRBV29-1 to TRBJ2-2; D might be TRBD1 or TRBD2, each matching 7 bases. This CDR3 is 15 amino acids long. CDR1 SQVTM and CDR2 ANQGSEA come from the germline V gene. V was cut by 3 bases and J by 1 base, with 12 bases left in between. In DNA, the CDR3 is TGCAGCGTTGACAGGGGGGGATTGAACACCGGGGAGCTGTTTTTT. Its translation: CSVDRGGLNTGELFF.

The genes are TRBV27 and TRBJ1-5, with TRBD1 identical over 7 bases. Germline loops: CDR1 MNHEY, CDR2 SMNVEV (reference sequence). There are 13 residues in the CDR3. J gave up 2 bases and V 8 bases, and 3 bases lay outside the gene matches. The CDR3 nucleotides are TGTGCCAGCCGAGACAGGGGCAATCAGCCCCAGCATTTT. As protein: CASRDRGNQPQHF.

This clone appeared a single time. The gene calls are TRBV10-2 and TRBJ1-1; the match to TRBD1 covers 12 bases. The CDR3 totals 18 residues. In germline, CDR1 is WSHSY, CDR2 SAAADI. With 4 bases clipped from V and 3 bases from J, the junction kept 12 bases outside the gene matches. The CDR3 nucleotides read TGCGCCAGCAGTGGTGAAGGGACAGGGGGCGCTTTGGACACTGAAGCTTTCTTT. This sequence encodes CASSGEGTGGALDTEAFF.